This TCR beta chain emerged from a study of blood T cell repertoires in COVID-19. Background on the study: T cells, B-cell-depleted T cells, or PBMCs supplied cDNA or gDNA.

Data came from immunoSEQ multiplex PCR; TCRdb stores just in-frame clones and leaves some out. The sample yields 95,000 to 150,000 clones, around 87% seen once. J gave up 4 bases and V 1 base, and 4 bases lay outside the gene matches. CDR1 SGHVS and CDR2 FNYEAQ come from the germline V gene. The CDR3 contains 18 residues. The receptor's source is a woman in her sixties or seventies with COVID-19, enrolled during active disease. V gene TRBV7-6 combines with J gene TRBJ2-2, with 15 nucleotides matching TRBD2. The sequencing input was peripheral blood. CDR3 loop: CASSLDRTSGGGTGELFF. The CDR3 nucleotides are TGTGCCAGCAGCTTAGATCGGACTAGCGGGGGGGGCACCGGGGAGCTGTTTTTT.